The present entry profiles one T cell receptor beta chain with its context. These data are taken from a study of T cell changes during pregnancy in multiple sclerosis. The CDR3 spans 12 residues. Trimming cost V 3 bases and J 9 bases; bases outside gene matches: 7. From germline, CDR1 is SQVTM and CDR2 ANQGSEA. Clones were sequenced by immunoSEQ multiplex PCR, and TCRdb holds only the in-frame ones, with some missing. In the table there are 75,000 to 100,000 clones, 85% to 95% of which are singletons. Specimen: peripheral blood, collected after pregnancy. The sequence derives from a female donor with multiple sclerosis, enrolled in a pregnancy study. The chain links TRBV29-1 to TRBJ2-7; 8 bases are shared with TRBD1. CDR3 nucleotide sequence: TGCAGCGTTGAGGACAGGGTGTATAGGCAGTACTTC. Translated: CSVEDRVYRQYF.